This T cell receptor beta chain was recovered during a study of neoadjuvant nivolumab and ipilimumab in lung cancer. As regards this clone: The antigen is undetermined.

General observations from the study: TCR clonality did not significantly correlate with pathologic tumor regression. Compared with tumor-adjacent uninvolved lung, resected tumors showed greater richness and clonality.

The protocol was immunoSEQ multiplex PCR, while the TCRdb copy is restricted to in-frame clones and leaves out a portion. Of more than 7,500 clones detected, around 81% appear once; the ten largest clones hold over 3%. V shed 3 bases and J shed 3 bases, with 8 bases lying between them. The CDR3 is 13 residues long. The V gene's germline CDR1 is MNHNS and CDR2 SASEGT. This receptor was identified in an adult with non-small cell lung cancer. The V gene is TRBV6-1, the J gene TRBJ2-5; tentatively, D is TRBD2 (5 bases). The sample in question was peripheral blood, obtained before neoadjuvant nivolumab, alone or with ipilimumab. CDR3 bases: TGTGCCAGCAGTGAGATGCGGGAAGAGACCCAGTACTTC. Its protein product is CASSEMREETQYF.